Following are 14 T cell receptor beta chains from one sample sequenced in a study of spatial heterogeneity in lung cancer. TCRdb redid the calling of the 5' RACE reads with MiXCR, one entry per CDR3 protein. This table holds about 45,000 distinct CDR3 sequences, approximately 22% found once. Sample time point: blood at routine non-recurrence follow-up after resection. The material sequenced was PBMCs, taken at follow-up. These receptors were collected from a female donor with early-stage non-small cell lung cancer.

This clonotype was observed a few times. The rearrangement uses TRBV20-1 and TRBJ1-5; D gene ambiguous. V gave up 6 bases and J gave up 3 bases, with 15 bases separating them. Germline V CDR1 and CDR2: DFQATT, SNEGSKA (reference sequence). There are 14 residues in the CDR3. The CDR3 reads CSATGLLDNQPQHF. DNA of the CDR3: TGCAGTGCAACCGGGCTCCTTGACAATCAGCCCCAGCATTTT.

V and J are TRBV30 and TRBJ2-5, with D possibly TRBD1 on 6 matching bases. Germline loops: CDR1 GTSNPN, CDR2 SVGIG (reference sequence). This CDR3 contains 15 residues. V gave up 2 bases and J gave up 0 bases, with 13 bases separating them. Here the CDR3 reads CAWSPHTGYQETQYF. In DNA, the CDR3 is TGTGCCTGGAGTCCCCACACAGGGTACCAAGAGACCCAGTACTTC.

This clonotype was observed at least ten times. The chain recombines TRBV9 with TRBJ2-7; TRBD1 is a possible D gene (6 bases). Trimming pared 4 bases from V and 5 bases from J, leaving 16 bases between. This CDR3 has 14 amino acids. CDR1 is SGDLS and CDR2 is YYNGEE in the germline V gene. CDR3 nucleotide sequence: TGTGCCAGCAGCCCCCGCCAGGGGATGAACGAGCAGTACTTC. This gives the protein CASSPRQGMNEQYF.

The chain links TRBV6-8 to TRBJ2-7, with D perhaps assigned TRBD1 or TRBD2 (6 bases each). CDR1 and CDR2 (germline): MNHGY, SAAAGT. This CDR3 comprises 16 residues. V lost 4 bases and J lost 11, with 27 bases in between. CDR3 DNA: TGTGCCAGCAGTTTTCGGGGGCAGCTAAGGGCGAACGGGGAGTACGTC. The encoded protein is CASSFRGQLRANGEYV.

This clonotype was seen more than once but under ten times. This chain joins TRBV18 and TRBJ1-1, with D tentatively TRBD1 (5 bases). Trimming left V 1 base short and J 7 bases short, with 10 bases between. This CDR3 is 13 amino acids long. Germline V gene sequence: CDR1 KGHSH, CDR2 LQKENI. CDR3 DNA sequence: TGTGCCAGCTCACCACTCCGGGGGGATGAAGCTTTCTTT. This gives the protein CASSPLRGDEAFF. The full variable domain, completed using reference TRBV18 and TRBJ1-1, is NAGVMQNPRHLVRRRGQEARLRCSPMKGHSHVYWYRQLPEEGLKFMVYLQKENIIDESGMPKERFSAEFPKEGPSILRIQQVVRGDSAAYFCASSPLRGDEAFFGQGTRLTVV.

The CDR3 nucleotides are TGTGCCAGCAGCGGGACTACAGGGACTAATTCACCCCTCCACTTT. The encoded protein is CASSGTTGTNSPLHF. The genes are TRBV5-4 and TRBJ1-6; D perhaps matches TRBD1 (6 bases). Germline assignment: CDR1 SGHNT and CDR2 YYREEE (reference sequence). The CDR3 runs to 15 residues. V was pared by 4 bases and J by 6 bases, with 14 bases between.

This sequence joins TRBV19 and TRBJ2-5; D is uncertain. The ends were cut back, 0 bases at V and 4 bases at J, with 0 bases in the middle. Germline V gene sequence: CDR1 LNHDA, CDR2 SQIVND (reference sequence). The length of the CDR3 is 11 residues. DNA of the CDR3: TGTGCCAGTAGTATAGAAGAGACCCAGTACTTC. Translation: CASSIEETQYF.

This clonotype showed up many times. The rearrangement joins TRBV20-1 to TRBJ2-5; a weak D match, TRBD1 (6 bases). The CDR3 consists of 14 residues. Germline CDR1 is DFQATT and CDR2 is SNEGSKA (reference sequence). V shed 5 bases and J shed 5 bases, with 18 bases lying between them. This chain's CDR3 is CSAPKPPRGETQYF. Here the CDR3 DNA reads TGCAGTGCTCCGAAACCCCCGAGGGGGGAGACCCAGTACTTC.

The chain combines TRBV20-1 with TRBJ1-1, with D possibly matching TRBD1 (6 bases). The V gene lost 3 bases and the J gene lost 0 bases, with 11 bases spanning the gap. The CDR3 sequence is 14 residues long. The germline V gene encodes CDR1 DFQATT and CDR2 SNEGSKA (reference sequence). DNA of the CDR3: TGCAGTGCTAGGAACTACAGGGTGAACACTGAAGCTTTCTTT. Its protein product is CSARNYRVNTEAFF.

The chain uses TRBV11-2 and TRBJ2-5; D possibly matches TRBD1 or TRBD2 (5 bases each). Looked up from germline, CDR1 is SGHAT and CDR2 is FQNNGV. The CDR3 is 15 amino acids. The V end was cut by 3 bases, the J end by 5 bases, with 16 bases between. CDR3 in DNA: TGTGCCAGCAGCTTCCGAGGTAGCAGGGAGGAGACCCAGTACTTC. This encodes CASSFRGSREETQYF. The entire variable domain, with the rest obtained from reference TRBV11-2 and TRBJ2-5, is as follows: EAGVAQSPRYKIIEKRQSVAFWCNPISGHATLYWYQQILGQGPKLLIQFQNNGVVDDSQLPKDRFSAERLKGVDSTLKIQPAKLEDSAVYLCASSFRGSREETQYFGPGTRLLVL.

On this clonotype: One base away lies a much larger clone, so this may be a sequencing read error. The chain links TRBV3-1 to TRBJ1-5, with D perhaps matching TRBD1 (5 bases). Per germline, CDR1 LGHDT and CDR2 YNNKEL (reference sequence). This CDR3 contains 15 residues. This CDR3 is CASSQRSGIYQPQRF. The CDR3, as DNA: TGTGCCAGCAGCCAAAGATCAGGGATCTATCAGCCCCAGCGTTTT.

The table lists this clonotype with a few counts. V and J are TRBV5-1 and TRBJ2-5, with D possibly being TRBD2 (5 bases). V lost 0 bases to trimming and J lost 5 bases, with 11 bases between them. Germline V gene lookup returns CDR1 SGHRS and CDR2 YFSETQ. The CDR3 extends over 14 amino acids. The CDR3 loop reads CASSLDPRGETQYF. For the CDR3, the DNA is TGCGCCAGCAGCTTGGACCCCAGAGGGGAGACCCAGTACTTC.

This chain links TRBV6-2 or TRBV6-3 with TRBJ1-1; tentative D call: TRBD1 (5 bases). Looked up from germline, CDR1 is MNHEY and CDR2 is SVGEGT. The CDR3 is made up of 13 amino acids. V was cut by 9 bases and J by 2 bases, with 13 bases left in between. CDR3 nucleotides: TGTGCCAGTTTCAAGTGGGGCAACACTGAAGCTTTCTTT. It is translated as CASFKWGNTEAFF.

The J gene is TRBJ1-6, the V gene TRBV9; D not resolved. The V gene lost 4 bases and the J gene lost 8 bases, with 16 bases spanning the gap. The CDR3 loop spans 15 amino acids. Germline V gene lookup returns CDR1 SGDLS and CDR2 YYNGEE. The DNA of the CDR3 is TGTGCCAGCAGCTGGGGTGTCCCGGGCGATTCACCCCTCCACTTT. It codes for CASSWGVPGDSPLHF.